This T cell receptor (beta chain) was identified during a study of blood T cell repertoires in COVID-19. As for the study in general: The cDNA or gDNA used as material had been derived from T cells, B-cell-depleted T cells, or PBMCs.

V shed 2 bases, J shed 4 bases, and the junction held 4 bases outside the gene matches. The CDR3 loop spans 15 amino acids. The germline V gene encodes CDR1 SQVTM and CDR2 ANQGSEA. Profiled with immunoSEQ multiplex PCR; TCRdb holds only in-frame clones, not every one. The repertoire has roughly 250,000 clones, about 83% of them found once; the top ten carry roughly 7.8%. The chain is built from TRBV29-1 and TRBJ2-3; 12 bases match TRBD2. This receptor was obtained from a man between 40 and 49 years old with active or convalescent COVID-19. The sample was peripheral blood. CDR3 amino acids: CSVEPTSGSSDTQYF. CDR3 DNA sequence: TGCAGCGTTGAACCGACTAGCGGGAGTTCAGATACGCAGTATTTT.